Included here is one T cell receptor beta chain sequence, with context. Its target is not known. CDR3 length equals 17 residues. Germline lookup yields CDR1 MGHDK and CDR2 SYGVNS. These data originate in a study of CXCR3-negative and CXCR3-positive naive CD8 T cells. Regarding the study as a whole: Higher TRB CDR3 hydrophobicity marked CXCR3-positive naive cells relative to CXCR3-negative naive cells.

5' RACE that incorporated UMI labels was used to prepare the TRB cDNA libraries. No DNA is given; TCRdb re-called the 5' RACE reads and lists each CDR3 protein once. The specimen's table records 150,000 to 180,000 distinct CDR3 sequences. The rearrangement joins TRBV25-1 to TRBJ2-4; the TRBD1 assignment by TCRdb is unverifiable without DNA. Sequenced sample: naive CXCR3+ CD8+ T cells from blood. Subset meaning: CD45RO-CCR7+CD27+CD95- naive CD8+ T cells expressing CXCR3 (TNR3+). The TCR originated in a human donor in good health. Some clones in this sample may be carry-over from other donors' samples. This chain's CDR3 is CASSEYSSRTGGFIQYF.